This entry concerns a single T cell receptor (beta chain). These data originate in a study of blood T cell repertoires in COVID-19. Across the study: Material from acute and convalescent COVID-19 was sourced from the United States, Italy and Spain.

The CDR3 spans 15 residues. V gave up 5 bases and J gave up 4 bases; unmatched junction bases: 10. The V gene's germline CDR1 is LNHDA and CDR2 SQIVND (reference sequence). Profiled with immunoSEQ multiplex PCR; TCRdb holds only in-frame clones, not every one. The sample has tens of thousands of clones; about nine tenths are singletons. The receptor comes from a human donor with active COVID-19. The donor label of this sample is uncertain. This sequence joins TRBV19 and TRBJ1-2; the match to TRBD1 covers 7 bases. Sequencing was done on a sample of peripheral blood. CDR3 sequence: CASSPLKTGSYGYTF. The CDR3 nucleotides are TGTGCCAGTAGTCCCCTAAAGACAGGGTCCTATGGCTACACCTTC.